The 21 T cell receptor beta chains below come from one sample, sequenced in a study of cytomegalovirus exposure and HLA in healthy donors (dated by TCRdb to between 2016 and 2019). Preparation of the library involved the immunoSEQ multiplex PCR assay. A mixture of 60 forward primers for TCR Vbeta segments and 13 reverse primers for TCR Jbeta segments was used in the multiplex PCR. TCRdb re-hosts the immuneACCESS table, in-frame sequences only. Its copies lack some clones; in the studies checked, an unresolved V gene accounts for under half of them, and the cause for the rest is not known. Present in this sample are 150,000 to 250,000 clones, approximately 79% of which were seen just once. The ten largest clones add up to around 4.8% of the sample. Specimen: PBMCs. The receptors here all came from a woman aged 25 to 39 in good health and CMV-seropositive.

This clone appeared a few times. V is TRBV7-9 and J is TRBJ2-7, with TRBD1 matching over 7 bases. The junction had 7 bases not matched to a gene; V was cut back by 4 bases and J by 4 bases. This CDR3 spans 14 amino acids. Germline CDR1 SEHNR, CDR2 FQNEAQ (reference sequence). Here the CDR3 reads CASSSDRASYEQYF. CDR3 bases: TGTGCCAGCAGCTCCGACAGGGCTTCTTACGAGCAGTACTTC. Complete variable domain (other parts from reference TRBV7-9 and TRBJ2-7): DTGVSQNPRHKITKRGQNVTFRCDPISEHNRLYWYRQTLGQGPEFLTYFQNEAQLEKSRLLSDRFSAERPKGSFSTLEIQRTEQGDSAMYLCASSSDRASYEQYFGPGTRLTVT.

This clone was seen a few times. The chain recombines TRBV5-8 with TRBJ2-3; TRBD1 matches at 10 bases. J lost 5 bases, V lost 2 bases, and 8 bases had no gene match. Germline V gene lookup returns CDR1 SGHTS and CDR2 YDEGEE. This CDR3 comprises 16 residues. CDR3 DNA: TGTGCCAGCAGCTTAGGACAGGGGGGGATCAGAGATACGCAGTATTTT. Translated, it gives CASSLGQGGIRDTQYF.

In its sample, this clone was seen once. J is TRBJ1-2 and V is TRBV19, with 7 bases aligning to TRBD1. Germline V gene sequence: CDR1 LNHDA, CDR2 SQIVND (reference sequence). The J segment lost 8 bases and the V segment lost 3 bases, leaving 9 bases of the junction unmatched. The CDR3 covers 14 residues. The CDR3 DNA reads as TGTGCCAGTAGTATGCGAGGGACAGTTGGGGGCTACACCTTC. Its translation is CASSMRGTVGGYTF.

The CDR3 nucleotides read TGTGCCAGCAGCCAAACCGGGACAGCGATGAGCTCCTATAATTCACCCCTCCACTTT. Residues: CASSQTGTAMSSYNSPLHF. The chain recombines TRBV4-2 with TRBJ1-6; 7 positions agree with TRBD1. This CDR3 is built from 19 residues. Germline V gene lookup returns CDR1 LGHNA and CDR2 YNFKEQ. V was clipped by 2 bases and J by 0 bases; unmatched bases: 10.

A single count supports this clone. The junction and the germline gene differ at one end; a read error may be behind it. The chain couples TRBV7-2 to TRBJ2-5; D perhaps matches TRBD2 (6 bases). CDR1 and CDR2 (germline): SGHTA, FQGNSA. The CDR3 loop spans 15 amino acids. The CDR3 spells CASSSLLAVQETQHF. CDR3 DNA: TGTGCCAGCAGCTCCTTATTAGCGGTCCAAGAGACCCAGCACTTC.

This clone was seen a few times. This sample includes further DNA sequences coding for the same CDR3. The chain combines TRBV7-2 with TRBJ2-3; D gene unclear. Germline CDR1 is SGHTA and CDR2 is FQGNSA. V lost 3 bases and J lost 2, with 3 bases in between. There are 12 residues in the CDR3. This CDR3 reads CASSFSTDTQYF. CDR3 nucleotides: TGTGCCAGCAGCTTCTCCACAGATACGCAGTATTTT.

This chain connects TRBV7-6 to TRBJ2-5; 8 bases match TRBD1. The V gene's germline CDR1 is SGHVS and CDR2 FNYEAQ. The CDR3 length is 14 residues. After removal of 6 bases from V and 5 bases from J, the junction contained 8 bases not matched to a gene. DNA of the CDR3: TGTGCCAGCAGTTTATCAGGGGGCGCGGAGACCCAGTACTTC. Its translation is CASSLSGGAETQYF.

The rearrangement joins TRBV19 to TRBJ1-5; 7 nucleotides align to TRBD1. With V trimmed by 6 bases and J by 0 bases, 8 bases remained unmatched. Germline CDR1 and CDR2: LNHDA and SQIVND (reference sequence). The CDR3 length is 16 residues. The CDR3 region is CASSRRDSYSNQPQHF. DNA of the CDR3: TGTGCCAGTAGCAGGAGGGACAGCTATAGCAATCAGCCCCAGCATTTT.

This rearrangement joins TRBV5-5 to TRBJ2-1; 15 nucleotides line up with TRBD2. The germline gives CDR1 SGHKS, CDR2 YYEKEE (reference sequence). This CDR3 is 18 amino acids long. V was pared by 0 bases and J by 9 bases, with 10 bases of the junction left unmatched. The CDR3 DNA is TGTGCCAGCAGCTTGGGGGGACCGGGACTAGCGGGAGGCGGTGAGCAGTTCTTC. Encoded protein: CASSLGGPGLAGGGEQFF.

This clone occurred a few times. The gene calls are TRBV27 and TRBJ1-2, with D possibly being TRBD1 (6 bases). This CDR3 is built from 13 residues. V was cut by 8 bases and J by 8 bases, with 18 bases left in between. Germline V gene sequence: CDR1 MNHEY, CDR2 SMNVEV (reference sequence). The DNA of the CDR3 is TGTGCCAGCCGCGACTACGAGAGGGGGGGCTACACCTTC. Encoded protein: CASRDYERGGYTF.

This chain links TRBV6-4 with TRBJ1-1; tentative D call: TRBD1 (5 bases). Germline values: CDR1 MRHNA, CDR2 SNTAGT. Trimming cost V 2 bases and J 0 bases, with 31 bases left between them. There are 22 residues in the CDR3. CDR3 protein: CASSDPDPPARGTIIMNTEAFF. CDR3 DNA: TGTGCCAGCAGTGACCCCGATCCCCCTGCAAGGGGAACTATTATCATGAACACTGAAGCTTTCTTT.

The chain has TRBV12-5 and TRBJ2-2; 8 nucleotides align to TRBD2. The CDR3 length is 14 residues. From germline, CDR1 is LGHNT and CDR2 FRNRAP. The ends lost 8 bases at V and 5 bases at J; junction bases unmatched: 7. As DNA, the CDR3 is TGTGCTAGTAGGCGGGAGGAATTTACCGGGGAGCTGTTTTTT. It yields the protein CASRREEFTGELFF.

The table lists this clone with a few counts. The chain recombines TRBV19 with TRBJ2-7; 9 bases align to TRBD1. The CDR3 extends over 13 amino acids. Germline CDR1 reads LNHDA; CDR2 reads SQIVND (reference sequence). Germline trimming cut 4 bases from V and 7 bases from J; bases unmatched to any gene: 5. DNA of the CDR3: TGTGCCAGTAGTACATTGACAGGGGGTGAGCAGTACTTC. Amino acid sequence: CASSTLTGGEQYF.

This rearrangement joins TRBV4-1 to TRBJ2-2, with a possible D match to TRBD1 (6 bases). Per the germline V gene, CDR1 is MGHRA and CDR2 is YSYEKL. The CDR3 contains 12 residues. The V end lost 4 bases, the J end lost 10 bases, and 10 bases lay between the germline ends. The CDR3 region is CASSRTGSELFF. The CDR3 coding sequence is TGCGCCAGCAGCCGAACAGGGTCGGAGCTGTTTTTT.

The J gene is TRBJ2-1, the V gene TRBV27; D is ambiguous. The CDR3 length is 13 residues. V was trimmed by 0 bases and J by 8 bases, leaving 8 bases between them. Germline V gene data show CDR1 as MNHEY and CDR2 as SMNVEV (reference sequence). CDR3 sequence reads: CASSLSVAYEQFF. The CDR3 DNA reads TGTGCCAGCAGTTTATCCGTTGCGTATGAGCAGTTCTTC.

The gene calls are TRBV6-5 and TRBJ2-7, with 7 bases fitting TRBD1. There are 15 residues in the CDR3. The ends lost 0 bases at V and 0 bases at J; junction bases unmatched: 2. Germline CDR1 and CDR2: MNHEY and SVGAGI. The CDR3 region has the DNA TGTGCCAGCAGTTACTCAGCAGGGGGCTCCTACGAGCAGTACTTC. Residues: CASSYSAGGSYEQYF.

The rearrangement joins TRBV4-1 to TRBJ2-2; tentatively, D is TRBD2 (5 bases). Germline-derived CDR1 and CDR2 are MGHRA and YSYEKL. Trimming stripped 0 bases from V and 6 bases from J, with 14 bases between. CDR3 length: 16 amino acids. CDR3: CASSQETLGNAGELFF. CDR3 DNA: TGCGCCAGCAGCCAAGAAACACTAGGTAACGCCGGGGAGCTGTTTTTT.

CDR3 sequence (DNA): TGTGCCAGCTCACCACTGGGGCTAGAGGCTTTCTTT. It is translated as CASSPLGLEAFF. The chain has TRBV18 and TRBJ1-1; D is possibly TRBD1 (5 bases). V lost 1 base and J lost 11, with 11 bases in between. Germline V gene data show CDR1 as KGHSH and CDR2 as LQKENI. The CDR3 is made up of 12 amino acids.

CDR3 loop: CASKEPGGSYNEQFF. The CDR3 DNA follows: TGCGCCAGCAAAGAACCGGGGGGCTCCTACAATGAGCAGTTCTTC. The V and J genes are TRBV10-2 and TRBJ2-1; 7 nucleotides align to TRBD2. Germline trimming cut 7 bases from V and 0 bases from J; bases unmatched to any gene: 6. The CDR3 has 15 residues. Germline V gene data show CDR1 as WSHSY and CDR2 as SAAADI.

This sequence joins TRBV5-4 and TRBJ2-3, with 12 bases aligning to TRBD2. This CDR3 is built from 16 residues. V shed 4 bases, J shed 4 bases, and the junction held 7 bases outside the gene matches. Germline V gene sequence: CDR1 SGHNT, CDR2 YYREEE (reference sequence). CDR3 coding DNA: TGTGCCAGCAGCCCTTCTAGCGGGGGGGGTGCAGATACGCAGTATTTT. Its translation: CASSPSSGGGADTQYF.

CDR3 nucleotide sequence: TGCAGCGGGGCGGGAGGGGACATGAACACTGAAGCTTTCTTT. It yields the protein CSGAGGDMNTEAFF. The chain is built from TRBV29-1 and TRBJ1-1, with a weak D call TRBD1 (6 bases). V lost 7 bases, J lost 0 bases, and 15 bases lay in between. The germline V gene encodes CDR1 SQVTM and CDR2 ANQGSEA. The CDR3 loop spans 14 amino acids.